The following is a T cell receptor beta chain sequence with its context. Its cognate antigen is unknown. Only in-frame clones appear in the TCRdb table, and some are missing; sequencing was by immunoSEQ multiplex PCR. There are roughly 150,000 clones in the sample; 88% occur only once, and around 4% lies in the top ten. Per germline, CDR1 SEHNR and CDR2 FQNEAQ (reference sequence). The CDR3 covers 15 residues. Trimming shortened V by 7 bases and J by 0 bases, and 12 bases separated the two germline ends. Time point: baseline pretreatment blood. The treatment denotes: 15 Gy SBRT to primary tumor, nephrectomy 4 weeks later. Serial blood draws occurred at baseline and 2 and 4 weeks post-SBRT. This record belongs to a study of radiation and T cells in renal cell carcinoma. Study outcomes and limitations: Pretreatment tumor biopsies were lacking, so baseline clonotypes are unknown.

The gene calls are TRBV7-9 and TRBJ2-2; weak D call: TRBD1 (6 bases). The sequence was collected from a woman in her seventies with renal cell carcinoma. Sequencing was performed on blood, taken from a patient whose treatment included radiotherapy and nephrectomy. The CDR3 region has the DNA TGTGCCAGCAAAATCGGGACAACGAACACCGGGGAGCTGTTTTTT. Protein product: CASKIGTTNTGELFF.